This T cell receptor beta chain was recovered during a study of neoadjuvant nivolumab and ipilimumab in lung cancer. Profiled with immunoSEQ multiplex PCR; TCRdb holds only in-frame clones, not every one. Of tens of thousands of clones listed, approximately 77% are singletons. Germline V gene data show CDR1 as LNHDA and CDR2 as SQIVND (reference sequence). This CDR3 has 19 amino acids. V gave up 2 bases and J gave up 5 bases; unmatched junction bases: 17. The sequence was collected from an adult with non-small cell lung cancer. This chain uses TRBV19 with TRBJ2-7, with 11 bases aligning to TRBD2. The source material was peripheral blood, sampled before neoadjuvant nivolumab, alone or with ipilimumab. CDR3 protein: CASSISGTSGMAPRNEQYF. DNA of the CDR3: TGTGCCAGTAGTATATCCGGGACTAGCGGCATGGCCCCGAGAAACGAGCAGTACTTC.